Below, 26 T cell receptor beta chains from the same sample are listed, as sequenced in a study of shared clonotypes between healthy human individuals. The protocol was immunoSEQ multiplex PCR, while the TCRdb copy is restricted to in-frame clones and leaves out a portion. The sample includes 2 million to 3 million clones, around 90% seen only once; the top ten take over 0.12%. The source material was naive CD4+ T cells sorted from blood. Subset here: CD45RA+ positively selected. The receptors derive from a man between 18 and 35 years old in good health.

The chain carries TRBV6-5 and TRBJ1-6, with D uncertain. Germline V gene data show CDR1 as MNHEY and CDR2 as SVGAGI. V lost 7 bases, J lost 6 bases, and 10 bases lay in between. There are 13 residues in the CDR3. CDR3 in DNA: TGTGCCAGCAAGAGGGTGGGTAATTCACCCCTCCACTTT. Translating it yields CASKRVGNSPLHF.

This clone was found once. The chain uses TRBV6-1 and TRBJ2-5; TRBD1 agrees at 12 bases. The CDR3 loop spans 13 amino acids. The V gene's germline CDR1 is MNHNS and CDR2 SASEGT. The junction had 2 bases not matched to a gene; V was cut back by 8 bases and J by 4 bases. The chain's CDR3 is CASGDRGRETQYF. The CDR3 nucleotides are TGTGCCAGCGGGGACAGGGGGCGAGAGACCCAGTACTTC.

V and J are TRBV6-1 and TRBJ1-5; no definite D call. The V gene's germline CDR1 is MNHNS and CDR2 SASEGT. The length of the CDR3 is 13 residues. The V and J ends lost 1 base and 9 bases respectively, with 10 bases between them. In nucleotides, the CDR3 is TGTGCCAGCAGTGAAGGGGAAGTGGGGCCCCAGCATTTT. This encodes CASSEGEVGPQHF.

Comment on this clone: One end of the junction is discordant with germline, which a read error may explain. This chain uses TRBV27 with TRBJ1-6; D unresolved. CDR3 length: 14 residues. Germline CDR1 MNHEY, CDR2 SMNVEV (reference sequence). CDR3 region: CASSNSSPTVGVFF. For the CDR3, the DNA is TGTGCCAGCAGTAACTCATCGCCCACAGTTGGCGTATTCTTT.

As to this clone: In the same sample, other DNA sequences code for this CDR3. The V call is TRBV6-5, the J call TRBJ1-6; 9 positions match TRBD1. This CDR3 has 14 residues. The J segment lost 7 bases and the V segment lost 7 bases, leaving 5 bases of the junction unmatched. CDR1 MNHEY and CDR2 SVGAGI come from the germline V gene. Here the CDR3 DNA reads TGTGCCAGCACCCTCGGACAGGGGAATTCACCCCTCCACTTT. It specifies CASTLGQGNSPLHF.

V gene TRBV9 combines with J gene TRBJ1-6, with D maybe TRBD1 (5 bases). The CDR3 contains 13 residues. Germline lookup yields CDR1 SGDLS and CDR2 YYNGEE. Trimming shortened V by 4 bases and J by 7 bases, and 9 bases separated the two germline ends. The CDR3 loop reads CASSSGGNSPLHF. The CDR3 DNA reads TGTGCCAGCAGCTCCGGGGGGAATTCACCCCTCCACTTT.

Of note for this clone: Within the sample, other DNA sequences also encode this same CDR3. The chain uses TRBV7-9 and TRBJ2-1, with 9 nucleotides matching TRBD1. The CDR3 length is 15 residues. Trimming took 2 bases from V and 4 from J; bases not matched to a gene: 3. Per germline, CDR1 SEHNR and CDR2 FQNEAQ (reference sequence). The CDR3 reads CASSLWDRDYNEQFF. For the CDR3, the DNA is TGTGCCAGCAGCTTATGGGACAGGGATTACAATGAGCAGTTCTTC.

In its sample, this clone was seen once. The chain employs TRBV7-8 and TRBJ2-7; 12 bases are shared with TRBD2. The CDR3 spans 14 residues. Germline assignment: CDR1 SGHVS and CDR2 FQNEAQ. With V trimmed by 7 bases and J by 3 bases, 4 bases remained unmatched. CDR3 bases: TGTGCCAGCACCGGGACTAGCGGGTACTACGAGCAGTACTTC. This gives the protein CASTGTSGYYEQYF.

CDR3 nucleotides: TGCGCCAGCAGCTTGGACGGTTCGGTAGCCGGGGAGCTGTTTTTT. This translates into CASSLDGSVAGELFF. The chain employs TRBV5-1 and TRBJ2-2; no definite D call. The CDR3 totals 15 residues. The germline V gene has CDR1 SGHRS and CDR2 YFSETQ. Trimming took 0 bases from V and 6 from J, leaving 12 bases between them. Drawing the rest from reference TRBV5-1 and TRBJ2-2, the complete variable domain is KAGVTQTPRYLIKTRGQQVTLSCSPISGHRSVSWYQQTPGQGLQFLFEYFSETQRNKGNFPGRFSGRQFSNSRSEMNVSTLELGDSALYLCASSLDGSVAGELFFGEGSRLTVL.

In regard to this clone: The same CDR3 is also encoded by other DNA sequences in this sample. CDR3 sequence (DNA): TGTGCCAGCAGTTACGGGCAGGGGAACGGCTACACCTTC. Amino acids: CASSYGQGNGYTF. The V call is TRBV6-5, the J call TRBJ1-2, with a weak D call TRBD1 (6 bases). Trimming shortened V by 2 bases and J by 8 bases, and 12 bases separated the two germline ends. The germline gives CDR1 MNHEY, CDR2 SVGAGI. The length of the CDR3 is 13 residues.

This chain joins TRBV6-5 and TRBJ1-5; no reliable D call. This CDR3 contains 15 residues. The germline V gene encodes CDR1 MNHEY and CDR2 SVGAGI. Trimming removed 5 bases at V and 0 bases at J, with 11 bases between. The CDR3 here is CASSPHDGSNQPQHF. Here the CDR3 DNA reads TGTGCCAGCAGTCCGCATGACGGTAGCAATCAGCCCCAGCATTTT.

The chain joins TRBV7-8 to TRBJ2-1; D gene unclear. Trimming removed 2 bases from V and 4 bases from J, with 12 bases in between. Germline lookup yields CDR1 SGHVS and CDR2 FQNEAQ. There are 15 residues in the CDR3. CDR3 sequence: CASSLSYTRYNEQFF. The CDR3 bases are TGTGCCAGCAGCTTATCATACACCAGGTACAATGAGCAGTTCTTC.

This chain links TRBV5-1 with TRBJ2-7; tentative D call: TRBD2 (5 bases). The CDR3 sequence is 16 residues long. With 0 bases removed from V and 3 bases from J, the gap between germline ends came to 16 bases. Per germline, CDR1 SGHRS and CDR2 YFSETQ. The CDR3 reads CASSLGGSGDVYEQYF. The CDR3 DNA follows: TGCGCCAGCAGCTTGGGAGGGTCAGGTGACGTCTACGAGCAGTACTTC. The complete variable domain, with remaining parts taken from reference TRBV5-1 and TRBJ2-7, reads KAGVTQTPRYLIKTRGQQVTLSCSPISGHRSVSWYQQTPGQGLQFLFEYFSETQRNKGNFPGRFSGRQFSNSRSEMNVSTLELGDSALYLCASSLGGSGDVYEQYFGPGTRLTVT.

The chain employs TRBV6-6 and TRBJ2-7, with unresolved D. V lost 6 bases to trimming and J lost 9 bases, with 24 bases between them. The CDR3 loop spans 15 amino acids. CDR1 and CDR2 (germline): MNHNY, SVGAGI (reference sequence). The DNA of the CDR3 is TGTGCCAGCAGCCCTCTTCCCCGGGCTCCGAACGGGCAGTACTTC. It codes for CASSPLPRAPNGQYF.

On this clone: The same CDR3 is also encoded by other DNA sequences in this sample. This chain links TRBV7-2 with TRBJ1-5; the D is unclear. Germline CDR1 reads SGHTA; CDR2 reads FQGNSA. V was clipped by 1 base and J by 7 bases, with 8 bases between them. The length of the CDR3 is 13 residues. DNA of the CDR3: TGTGCCAGCAGCTTAGACTTGGGGCAGCCCCAGCATTTT. Its protein is CASSLDLGQPQHF. Based on the CDR3 plus reference TRBV7-2 and TRBJ1-5, the full variable domain is GAGVSQSPSNKVTEKGKDVELRCDPISGHTALYWYRQSLGQGLEFLIYFQGNSAPDKSGLPSDRFSAERTGGSVSTLTIQRTQQEDSAVYLCASSLDLGQPQHFGDGTRLSIL.

This chain joins TRBV5-5 and TRBJ2-7; D not certain. Trimming cost V 4 bases and J 3 bases, with 8 bases left between them. Germline V lookup: CDR1 SGHKS, CDR2 YYEKEE (reference sequence). This CDR3 is built from 12 residues. Written as DNA, the CDR3 is TGTGCCAGCAGCCGCAACGACTACGAGCAGTACTTC. Encoded protein: CASSRNDYEQYF.

V and J are TRBV27 and TRBJ1-6; 7 positions agree with TRBD1. After removal of 2 bases from V and 7 bases from J, the junction contained 2 bases not matched to a gene. The CDR3 covers 14 residues. Germline V CDR1 and CDR2: MNHEY, SMNVEV (reference sequence). CDR3 sequence reads: CASSLQQGNSPLHF. The CDR3 DNA reads as TGTGCCAGCAGTTTACAACAGGGGAATTCACCCCTCCACTTT.

The J gene is TRBJ1-6, the V gene TRBV6-1; TRBD1 is a possible D gene (5 bases). Trimming pared 5 bases from V and 7 bases from J, leaving 12 bases between. Germline V gene lookup returns CDR1 MNHNS and CDR2 SASEGT. There are 14 residues in the CDR3. The CDR3 DNA is TGTGCCAGCAGTCACGGGACGGTAAATTCACCCCTCCACTTT. This codes for CASSHGTVNSPLHF.

The J gene is TRBJ2-2, the V gene TRBV25-1; 13 positions agree with TRBD2. This CDR3 comprises 15 residues. Germline CDR1 and CDR2: MGHDK and SYGVNS. V lost 3 bases and J lost 7; bases outside the gene matches: 2. The CDR3 here is CASSEWTSGGGELFF. CDR3 sequence (DNA): TGTGCCAGCAGTGAGTGGACTAGCGGGGGCGGGGAGCTGTTTTTT.

The chain recombines TRBV11-1 with TRBJ1-1; no definite D call. From germline, CDR1 is SGHAT and CDR2 FQDESV (reference sequence). Between the trimmed V and J ends, which lost 1 base and 5 bases, there was a span of 8 bases. CDR3 size: 13 residues. CDR3 amino acids: CASSLGGNTEAFF. In DNA, the CDR3 is TGTGCCAGCAGCTTAGGAGGGAATACTGAAGCTTTCTTT. Full variable domain (rest looked up from reference TRBV11-1 and TRBJ1-1): EAEVAQSPRYKITEKSQAVAFWCDPISGHATLYWYRQILGQGPELLVQFQDESVVDDSQLPKDRFSAERLKGVDSTLKIQPAELGDSAMYLCASSLGGNTEAFFGQGTRLTVV.

The V gene is TRBV19, the J gene TRBJ2-7; D unresolved. Germline CDR1 LNHDA, CDR2 SQIVND (reference sequence). The CDR3 sequence is 14 residues long. Between the trimmed V and J ends, which lost 9 bases and 5 bases, there was a span of 20 bases. CDR3 residues: CASKETNRIHEQYF. The CDR3 DNA is TGTGCCAGCAAAGAGACAAATAGGATCCACGAGCAGTACTTC.

This chain joins TRBV10-3 and TRBJ1-2, with a possible D match to TRBD1 (6 bases). The CDR3 length is 11 residues. Trimming removed 6 bases at V and 13 bases at J, with 15 bases between. Per germline, CDR1 ENHRY and CDR2 SYGVKD. The CDR3, as DNA: TGTGCCATCAGGGGTACAGGGCCACTCACCTTC. Its translation is CAIRGTGPLTF.

This sequence joins TRBV15 and TRBJ2-5; the D gene could be TRBD1 or TRBD2 (7 bases each). The CDR3 totals 15 residues. Trimming shortened V by 3 bases and J by 5 bases, and 16 bases separated the two germline ends. CDR1 is LNHNV and CDR2 is YYDKDF in the germline V gene (reference sequence). The CDR3 spells CATSRSPGGDETQYF. Here the CDR3 DNA reads TGTGCCACCAGCAGGTCACCAGGGGGGGATGAGACCCAGTACTTC.

This sequence joins TRBV5-1 and TRBJ2-7, with D perhaps TRBD1 or TRBD2 (6 bases each). CDR1 and CDR2 from the germline V gene are SGHRS and YFSETQ. With 6 bases removed from V and 0 bases from J, the gap between germline ends came to 13 bases. The CDR3 extends over 14 amino acids. This chain's CDR3 is CASNRGQVSYEQYF. The CDR3 DNA reads as TGCGCCAGCAACCGGGGGCAGGTCTCCTACGAGCAGTACTTC.

V and J are TRBV5-5 and TRBJ2-1, with 8 bases lining up with TRBD2. Germline CDR1 SGHKS, CDR2 YYEKEE (reference sequence). The CDR3 length is 13 residues. With V trimmed by 4 bases and J by 10 bases, 7 bases remained unmatched. The CDR3 is CASSRTSTIEQFF. CDR3 nucleotides: TGTGCCAGCAGCCGGACTAGCACAATCGAGCAGTTCTTC.

This clone was recorded once. The chain employs TRBV28 and TRBJ1-1; perhaps TRBD1 as D (5 bases). Trimming left V 2 bases short and J 4 bases short, with 14 bases between. The CDR3 contains 15 residues. Germline CDR1 MDHEN, CDR2 SYDVKM. The CDR3 is CASSLGTRGGTEAFF. CDR3 DNA: TGTGCCAGCAGTTTAGGGACCCGGGGGGGCACTGAAGCTTTCTTT.